This TCR beta chain was identified in a study of identifying expanded T cells in peripheral blood. Trimming cost V 5 bases and J 8 bases; bases outside gene matches: 12. Germline V gene data show CDR1 as SGHTA and CDR2 as FQGNSA. The CDR3 runs 15 residues. Clones were read by immunoSEQ multiplex PCR, and TCRdb kept only the in-frame ones, dropping some. Among around 82,000 clones listed, roughly 84% were seen once. The rearrangement links TRBV7-2 to TRBJ1-2; 9 bases agree with TRBD1. The sequenced material came from blood. This TCR derives from a person between 18 and 75 years old in good health. The CDR3: CASSATGTGPWGYTF. In nucleotides, the CDR3 is TGTGCCAGCAGCGCCACAGGGACAGGGCCTTGGGGCTACACCTTC.